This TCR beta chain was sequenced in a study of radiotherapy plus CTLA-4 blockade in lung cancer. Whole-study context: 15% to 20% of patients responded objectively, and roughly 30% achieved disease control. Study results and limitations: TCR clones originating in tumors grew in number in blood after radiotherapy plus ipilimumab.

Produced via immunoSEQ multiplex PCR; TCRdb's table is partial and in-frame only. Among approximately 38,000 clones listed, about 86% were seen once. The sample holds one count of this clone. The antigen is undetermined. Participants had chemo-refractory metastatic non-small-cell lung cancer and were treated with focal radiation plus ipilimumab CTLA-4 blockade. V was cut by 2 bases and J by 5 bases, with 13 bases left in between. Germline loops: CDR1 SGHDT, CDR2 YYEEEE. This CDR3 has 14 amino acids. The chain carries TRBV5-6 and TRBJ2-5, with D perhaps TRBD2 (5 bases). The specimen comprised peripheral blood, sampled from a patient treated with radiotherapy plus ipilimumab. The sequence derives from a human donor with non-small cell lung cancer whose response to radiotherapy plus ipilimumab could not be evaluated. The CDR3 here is CASSFSGLLETQYF. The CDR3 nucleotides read TGTGCCAGCAGCTTCAGTGGACTGTTGGAGACCCAGTACTTC.